Sequencing of this TCR beta chain was carried out in a study of blood T cell repertoires in COVID-19. Study information: Spain, Italy and the United States supplied samples that represented acute and convalescent COVID-19. Sample material is recorded as cDNA or gDNA derived from T cells, B-cell-depleted T cells, or PBMCs.

Source study methods: Estimates of nucleated cell counts were drawn from the amplification of reference gene primers. Data came from immunoSEQ multiplex PCR; TCRdb stores just in-frame clones and leaves some out. V and J calls and clone size are given by that table; D and trimming were obtained from the DNA. The sample consists of some 290,000 clones, 70% to 90% of them appearing once. CDR3 size: 15 residues. V was clipped by 7 bases and J by 6 bases; unmatched bases: 7. Germline V gives CDR1 SNHLY, CDR2 FYNNEI. The sample was peripheral blood. This TCR came from a man in his 60s who had recovered from COVID-19. The chain has TRBV2 and TRBJ2-1; the match to TRBD2 covers 12 bases. CDR3 sequence (DNA): TGTGCCAGCAAAAGGACTAGCGGGGATGTCAATGAGCAGTTCTTC. Encoded protein: CASKRTSGDVNEQFF.